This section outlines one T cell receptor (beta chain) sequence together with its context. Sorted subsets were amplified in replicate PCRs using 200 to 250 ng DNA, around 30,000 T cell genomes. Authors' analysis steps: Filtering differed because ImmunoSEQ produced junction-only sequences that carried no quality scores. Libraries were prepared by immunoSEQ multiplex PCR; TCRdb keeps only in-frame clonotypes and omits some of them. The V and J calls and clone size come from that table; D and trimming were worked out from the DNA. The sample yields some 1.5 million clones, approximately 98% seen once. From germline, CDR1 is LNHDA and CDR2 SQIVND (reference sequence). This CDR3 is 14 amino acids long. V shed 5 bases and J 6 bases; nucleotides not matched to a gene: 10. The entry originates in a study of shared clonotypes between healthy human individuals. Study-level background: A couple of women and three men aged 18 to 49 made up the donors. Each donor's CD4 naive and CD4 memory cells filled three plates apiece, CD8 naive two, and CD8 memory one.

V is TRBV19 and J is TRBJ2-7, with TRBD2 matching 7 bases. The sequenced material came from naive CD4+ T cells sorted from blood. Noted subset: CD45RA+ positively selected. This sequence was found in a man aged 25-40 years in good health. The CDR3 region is CASSPRTSYSEQYF. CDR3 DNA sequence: TGTGCCAGTAGTCCCCGGACTAGTTATTCCGAGCAGTACTTC.